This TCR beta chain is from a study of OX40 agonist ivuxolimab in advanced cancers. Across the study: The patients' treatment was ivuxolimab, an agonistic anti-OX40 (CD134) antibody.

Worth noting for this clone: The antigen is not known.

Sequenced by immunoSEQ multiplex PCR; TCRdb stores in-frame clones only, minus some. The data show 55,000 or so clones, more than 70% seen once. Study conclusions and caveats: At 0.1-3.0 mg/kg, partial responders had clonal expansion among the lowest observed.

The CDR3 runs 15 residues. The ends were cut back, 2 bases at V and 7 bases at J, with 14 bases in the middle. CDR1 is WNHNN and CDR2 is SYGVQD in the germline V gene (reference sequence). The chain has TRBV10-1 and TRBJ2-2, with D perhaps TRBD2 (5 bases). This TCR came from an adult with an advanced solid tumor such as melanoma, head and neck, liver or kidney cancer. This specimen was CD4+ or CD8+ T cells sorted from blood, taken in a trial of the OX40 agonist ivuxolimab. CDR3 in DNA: TGCGCCAGCAGTGAGAGACGGGGAGTAAGCGGGGAGCTGTTTTTT. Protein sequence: CASSERRGVSGELFF.